The clone carrying this T cell receptor (beta chain) was observed once. The sample originates from a study of blood T cells in healthy people across ages. Primed by a sample-barcoded 5' primer and a J-beta primer mix, a second PCR proceeded for about 7 to 11 cycles. One entry per CDR3 protein, called by TCRdb with MiXCR from the 5' RACE reads. The sample has 790,000 or so distinct CDR3 sequences; less than 60% are singletons. Germline V gene sequence: CDR1 DFQATT, CDR2 SNEGSKA (reference sequence). The CDR3 totals 15 residues. Between the trimmed V and J ends, which lost 2 bases and 5 bases, there was a span of 18 bases.

This TCR was recovered from an elderly man in good health. The V and J genes are TRBV20-1 and TRBJ2-5; a weak D match, TRBD1 (5 bases). Material: blood. CDR3 in amino acids: CSARLGLGRWETQYF. The CDR3 DNA is TGCAGTGCTAGATTGGGGTTGGGGCGGTGGGAGACCCAGTACTTC.